The subject of this entry is one T cell receptor beta chain. The data were obtained in a study of cytomegalovirus exposure and HLA in healthy donors. Primers for the PCR totalled 60 Vbeta and 13 Jbeta. Using immunoSEQ multiplex PCR, the repertoire was profiled, and TCRdb retains in-frame clones only, with some absent. This repertoire shows about 120,000 clones, over 60% found once; its top ten account for 1.5%. The CDR3 runs to 16 residues. Losses at the gene ends were 5 bases for V and 8 bases for J; bases not matched to a gene: 15. Germline CDR1 is ENHRY and CDR2 is SYGVKD. The V and J genes are TRBV10-3 and TRBJ1-2; 9 nucleotides line up with TRBD1. Sequencing was done on a sample of PBMCs. This TCR was recovered from a man aged 18 to 30 in good health and CMV-seronegative. Here the CDR3 reads CAISSPPTGGFNGYTF. The CDR3 region has the DNA TGTGCCATCAGTTCTCCGCCCACAGGGGGCTTCAACGGCTACACCTTC.